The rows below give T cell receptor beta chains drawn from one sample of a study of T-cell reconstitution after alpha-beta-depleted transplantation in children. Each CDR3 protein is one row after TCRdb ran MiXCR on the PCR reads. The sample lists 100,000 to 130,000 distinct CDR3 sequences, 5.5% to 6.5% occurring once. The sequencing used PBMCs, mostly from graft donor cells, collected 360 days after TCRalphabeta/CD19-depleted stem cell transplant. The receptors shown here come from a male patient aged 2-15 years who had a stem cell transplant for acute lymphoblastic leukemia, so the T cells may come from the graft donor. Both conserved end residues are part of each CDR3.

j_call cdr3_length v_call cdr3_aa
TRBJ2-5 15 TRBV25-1 CASSDSRGVGETQYF
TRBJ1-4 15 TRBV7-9 CASSVLVGRNEKLFF
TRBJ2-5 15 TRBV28 CASSSPGQGGETQYF
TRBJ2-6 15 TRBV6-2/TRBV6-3 CASRLTGSGANVLTF
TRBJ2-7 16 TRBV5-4 CASSRRSGLRPHEQYF
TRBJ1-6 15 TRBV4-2 CASSQEETANSPLHF
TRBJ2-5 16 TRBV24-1 CATSDLDRSGRETQYF
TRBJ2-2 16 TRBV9 CASSGTGATNTGELFF
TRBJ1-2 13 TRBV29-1 CSVGPGVGYGYTF
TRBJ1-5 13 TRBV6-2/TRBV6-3 CASSYAGTAPQHF
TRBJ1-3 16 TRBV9 CASSGGQFSSGNTIYF
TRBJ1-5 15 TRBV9 CASSRTGGPGQPQHF
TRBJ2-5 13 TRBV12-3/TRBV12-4 CASSPGFWETQYF
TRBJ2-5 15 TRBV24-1 CATSDFRQMQETQYF
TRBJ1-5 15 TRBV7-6 CASSFNRVSNQPQHF
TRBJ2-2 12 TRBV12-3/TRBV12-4 CASGWKTGELFF
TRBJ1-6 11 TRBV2 CASSGNSPLHF
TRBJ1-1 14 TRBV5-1 CASSDGRTNTEAFF
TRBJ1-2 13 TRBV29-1 CSVVNRDRSPYTF
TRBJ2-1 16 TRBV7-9 CASTLSVVAGHNEQFF
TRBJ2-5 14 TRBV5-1 CASSLGRGLETQYF
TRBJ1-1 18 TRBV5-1 CASSVRQGTGGGNTEAFF
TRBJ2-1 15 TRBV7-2 CASSGQVSSYNEQFF
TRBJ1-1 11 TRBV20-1 CSAPNRVEAFF
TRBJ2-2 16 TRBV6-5 CASTIYWAPNTGELFF
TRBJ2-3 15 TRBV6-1 CASSPPSYRTDTQYF